One sample yielded the 3 T cell receptor beta chains listed below, sequenced in a study of cytomegalovirus exposure and HLA in healthy donors. Generated by immunoSEQ multiplex PCR, the TCRdb table keeps only in-frame clones and is missing some. The sample has roughly 200,000 clones, around 86% seen once. What was sequenced was PBMCs. The receptors stem from a man aged 30 to 45 in good health and CMV-seropositive.

The gene calls are TRBV5-6 and TRBJ1-5; 7 nucleotides line up with TRBD1. Trimming removed 0 bases from V and 0 bases from J; junction bases left unmatched: 0. CDR3 length equals 15 residues. The V gene's germline CDR1 is SGHDT and CDR2 YYEEEE. Written as DNA, the CDR3 is TGTGCCAGCAGCTTGGCAGGGGGTAGCAATCAGCCCCAGCATTTT. Its translation: CASSLAGGSNQPQHF.

V usage is TRBV28 and J usage is TRBJ2-7; D remains unclear. Looked up from germline, CDR1 is MDHEN and CDR2 is SYDVKM. V lost 6 bases and J 6 bases, leaving 21 bases between the germline ends. This CDR3 comprises 15 residues. In DNA, the CDR3 is TGTGCCAGCAGCACTGTAAGGGCCTACGCGAGCGAGCAGTACTTC. Encoded protein: CASSTVRAYASEQYF.

This clone was counted a single time. The gene calls are TRBV19 and TRBJ2-7; D is perhaps TRBD1 (6 bases). The CDR3 consists of 14 residues. V dropped 5 bases and J dropped 5 bases, with 16 bases sitting between them. In germline, CDR1 is LNHDA, CDR2 SQIVND (reference sequence). CDR3 DNA sequence: TGTGCCAGTAGTCGCCCCTGGACAGCCGACGAGCAGTACTTC. Amino acids: CASSRPWTADEQYF.